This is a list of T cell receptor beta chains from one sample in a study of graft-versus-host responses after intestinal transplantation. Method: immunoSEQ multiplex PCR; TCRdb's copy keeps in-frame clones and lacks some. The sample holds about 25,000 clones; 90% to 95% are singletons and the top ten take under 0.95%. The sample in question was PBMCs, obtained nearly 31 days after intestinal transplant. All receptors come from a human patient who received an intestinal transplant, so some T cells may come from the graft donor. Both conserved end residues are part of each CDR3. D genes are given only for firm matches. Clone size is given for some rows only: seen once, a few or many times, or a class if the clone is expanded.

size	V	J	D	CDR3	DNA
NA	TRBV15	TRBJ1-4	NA	CASTGSGEKLFF	TGTGCTTCGACTGGTTCGGGTGAAAAACTGTTTTTT
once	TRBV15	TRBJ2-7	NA	CATSRNRDGVYEQYF	TGTGCCACCAGCAGAAACCGGGACGGTGTCTACGAGCAGTACTTC
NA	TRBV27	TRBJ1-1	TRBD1	CASSGSGQANTEAFF	TGTGCCAGCAGTGGATCGGGACAGGCCAACACTGAAGCTTTCTTT
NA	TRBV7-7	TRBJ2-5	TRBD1	CASSNPGTVLQETQYF	TGTGCCAGCAGCAACCCCGGGACAGTCCTACAAGAGACCCAGTACTTC
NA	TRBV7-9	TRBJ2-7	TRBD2	CASSSTSGSSYEQYF	TGTGCCAGCAGCTCGACTAGCGGGAGCTCCTACGAGCAGTACTTC
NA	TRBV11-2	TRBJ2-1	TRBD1	CASSFRDRGDYEQFF	TGTGCCAGCAGCTTTCGGGACAGGGGTGACTATGAGCAGTTCTTC
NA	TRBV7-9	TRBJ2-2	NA	CASSLDWRPNTGELFF	TGTGCCAGCAGCTTAGATTGGCGGCCGAACACCGGGGAGCTGTTTTTT
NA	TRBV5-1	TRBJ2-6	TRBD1	CASSLAGQGAVSGANVLTF	TGCGCCAGCAGCTTGGCCGGACAGGGGGCGGTCAGTGGGGCCAACGTCCTGACTTTC
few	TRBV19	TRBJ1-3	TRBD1	CASHPAGTGFRSTIYF	TGTGCCAGCCATCCTGCCGGGACAGGGTTCAGGAGTACCATATATTTT
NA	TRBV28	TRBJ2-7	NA	CASTWGSYEQYF	TGTGCCAGCACCTGGGGATCCTACGAGCAGTACTTC
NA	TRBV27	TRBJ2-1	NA	CASSLWGVLSYNEQFF	TGTGCCAGCAGTTTATGGGGGGTCCTCTCCTACAATGAGCAGTTCTTC
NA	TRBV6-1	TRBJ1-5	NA	CASRRTRDQPQHF	TGTGCCAGCAGAAGGACACGGGATCAGCCCCAGCATTTT
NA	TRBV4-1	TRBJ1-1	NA	CASSHVNTEAFF	TGCGCCAGCAGCCATGTGAACACTGAAGCTTTCTTT
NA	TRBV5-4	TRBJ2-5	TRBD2	CATRRQREGPSGETQYF	TGTGCCACCCGCCGCCAGCGGGAGGGCCCCAGTGGAGAGACCCAGTACTTC
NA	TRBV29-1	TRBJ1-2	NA	CSVEGGQLYGYTF	TGCAGCGTTGAAGGAGGTCAGCTCTATGGCTACACCTTC
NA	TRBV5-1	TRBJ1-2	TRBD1	CASSSEDRAFRLYGYTF	TGCGCCAGCAGCTCGGAGGACAGGGCATTTCGTCTCTATGGCTACACCTTC
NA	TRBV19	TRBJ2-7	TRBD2	CASSTLAGYEQYF	TGTGCCAGTAGCACTTTAGCGGGATACGAGCAGTACTTC
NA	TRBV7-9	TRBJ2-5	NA	CASSLVGRQETQYF	TGTGCCAGCAGCTTAGTTGGCAGACAAGAGACCCAGTACTTC
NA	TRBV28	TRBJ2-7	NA	CASSLSRYEQYF	TGTGCCAGCAGTCTTAGCAGGTACGAGCAGTACTTC
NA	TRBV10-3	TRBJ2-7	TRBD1	CAISGGQGAGYEQYF	TGTGCCATCAGTGGGGGACAGGGCGCGGGGTACGAGCAGTACTTC
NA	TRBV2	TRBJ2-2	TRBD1	CASSEDRATGELFF	TGTGCCAGCAGTGAGGACAGGGCCACCGGGGAGCTGTTTTTT
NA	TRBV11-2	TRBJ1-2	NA	CASSPRTGLNYGYTF	TGTGCCAGCAGCCCACGGACCGGCTTAAACTATGGCTACACCTTC
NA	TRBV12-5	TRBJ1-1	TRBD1	CASARQGTNTEAFF	TGTGCTAGTGCCCGACAGGGAACGAACACTGAAGCTTTCTTT
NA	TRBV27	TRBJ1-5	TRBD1	CASSSGGTRGPQHF	TGTGCCAGCAGTTCAGGGGGGACTCGGGGACCCCAGCATTTT
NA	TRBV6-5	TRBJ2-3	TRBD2	CASLSGTTDTQYF	TGTGCCAGCCTTAGCGGGACCACAGATACGCAGTATTTT
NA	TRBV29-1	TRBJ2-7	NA	CSVGGLSAYEQYF	TGCAGCGTTGGGGGGCTATCCGCCTACGAGCAGTACTTC
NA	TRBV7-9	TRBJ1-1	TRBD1	CASSPPGQPNTEAFF	TGTGCCAGCAGCCCGCCGGGACAGCCAAACACTGAAGCTTTCTTT
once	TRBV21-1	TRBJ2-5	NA	CASSSCRGKTQYF	TGTGCCAGCAGCTCTTGCAGGGGCAAGACCCAGTACTTC
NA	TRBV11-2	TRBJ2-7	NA	CASSSNPGRGEYEQYF	TGTGCCAGCAGCTCCAACCCCGGCAGGGGAGAGTACGAGCAGTACTTC
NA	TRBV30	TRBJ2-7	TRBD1	CAWSIGTAVYEQYF	TGTGCCTGGAGTATCGGGACAGCCGTCTACGAGCAGTACTTC
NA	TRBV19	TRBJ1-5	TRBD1	CASTLTGGSNQPQHF	TGTGCCAGTACCCTGACAGGGGGTAGCAATCAGCCCCAGCATTTT
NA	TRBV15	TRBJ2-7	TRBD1	CATSRASGGWFYEQYF	TGTGCCACCAGCAGAGCCTCAGGGGGCTGGTTCTACGAGCAGTACTTC
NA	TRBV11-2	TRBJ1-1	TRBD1	CASSRWDRGPLNTEAFF	TGTGCCAGCAGCAGGTGGGACAGGGGGCCTTTGAACACTGAAGCTTTCTTT
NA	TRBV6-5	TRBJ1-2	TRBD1	CASSRQGARSGDYAF	TGTGCCAGCAGCCGACAGGGGGCGAGGTCGGGGGACTACGCCTTC
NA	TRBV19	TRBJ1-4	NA	CASRMGGGEKLFF	TGTGCCAGTAGGATGGGGGGAGGTGAAAAACTGTTTTTT
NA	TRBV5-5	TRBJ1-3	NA	CASSPVPGNTIYF	TGTGCCAGCAGCCCGGTTCCCGGAAACACCATATATTTT
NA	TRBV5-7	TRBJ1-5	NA	CASSLGGYESNQPQHF	TGTGCCAGCAGCTTGGGGGGTTATGAGAGCAATCAGCCCCAGCATTTT
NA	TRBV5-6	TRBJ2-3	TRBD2	CASSHLAGLSTDTQYF	TGTGCCAGCAGCCATCTAGCGGGGCTAAGCACAGATACGCAGTATTTT
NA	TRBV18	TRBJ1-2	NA	CASSPRDGSYGYTF	TGTGCCAGCTCACCCAGGGACGGCTCCTATGGCTACACCTTC
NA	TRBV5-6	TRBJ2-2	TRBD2	CASSSSGGTNTGELFF	TGTGCCAGCAGCTCCTCGGGGGGGACTAACACCGGGGAGCTGTTTTTT
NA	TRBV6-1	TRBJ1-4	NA	CGGTQDSALGEKLFF	TGTGGGGGGACTCAGGACAGCGCTTTAGGGGAAAAACTGTTTTTT
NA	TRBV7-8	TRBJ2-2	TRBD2	CASSQTSGTFTGELFF	TGTGCCAGCAGCCAGACTAGCGGGACTTTCACCGGGGAGCTGTTTTTT
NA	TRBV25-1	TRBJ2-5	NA	CASSDVTLETQYF	TGTGCCAGCAGTGACGTTACTTTAGAGACCCAGTACTTC
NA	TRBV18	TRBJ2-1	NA	CASSPTTSSGVNEQFF	TGTGCCAGCTCACCCACCACCTCCTCGGGGGTCAATGAGCAGTTCTTC
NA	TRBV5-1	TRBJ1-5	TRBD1	CASSLAGGRPQHF	TGCGCCAGCAGCTTGGCAGGGGGGAGGCCCCAGCATTTT
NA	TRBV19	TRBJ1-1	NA	CASSPTGGVTEAFF	TGTGCCAGTAGCCCGACAGGAGGGGTCACTGAAGCTTTCTTT
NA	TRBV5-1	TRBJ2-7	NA	CASSLAGEDYEQYF	TGCGCCAGCAGCTTGGCAGGGGAGGACTACGAGCAGTACTTC
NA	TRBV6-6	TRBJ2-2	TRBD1	CASTETGPGELFF	TGTGCCAGCACCGAGACAGGGCCCGGGGAGCTGTTTTTT
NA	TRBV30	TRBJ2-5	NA	CAWRGLQETQYF	TGTGCCTGGAGAGGACTCCAAGAGACCCAGTACTTC
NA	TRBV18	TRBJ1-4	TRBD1	CASSPGTENEKLFF	TGTGCCAGCTCACCTGGGACAGAAAATGAAAAACTGTTTTTT
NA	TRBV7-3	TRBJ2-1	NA	CASSPYRGGGSYNEQFF	TGTGCCAGCAGCCCCTACAGGGGAGGGGGGTCCTACAATGAGCAGTTCTTC
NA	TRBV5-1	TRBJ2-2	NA	CASTRPSDSPNTGELFF	TGCGCCAGCACCCGGCCGTCGGACAGTCCGAACACCGGGGAGCTGTTTTTT
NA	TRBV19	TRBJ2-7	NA	CASSQGGNPALYEQYF	TGTGCCAGTAGTCAAGGGGGTAATCCTGCCCTCTACGAGCAGTACTTC
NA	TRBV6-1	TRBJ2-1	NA	CASRVYGASYNEQFF	TGTGCCAGCAGGGTATATGGGGCCTCCTACAATGAGCAGTTCTTC
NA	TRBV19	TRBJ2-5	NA	CASSIHEGIQETQYF	TGTGCCAGTAGTATTCACGAGGGGATACAAGAGACCCAGTACTTC
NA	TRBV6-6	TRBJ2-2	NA	CASSPRWGGNTGELFF	TGTGCCAGCAGCCCCCGATGGGGTGGGAACACCGGGGAGCTGTTTTTT
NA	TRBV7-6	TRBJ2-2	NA	CASSLVFPGNTGELFF	TGTGCCAGCAGCTTAGTCTTCCCTGGGAACACCGGGGAGCTGTTTTTT
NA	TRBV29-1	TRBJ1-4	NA	CSALDNEKLFF	TGCAGCGCCCTAGACAATGAAAAACTGTTTTTT